This TCR beta chain appears in the sequencing data of a study of shared clonotypes between healthy human individuals. On the study more broadly: For every donor, three CD4 naive, three CD4 memory, two CD8 naive and one CD8 memory plates were used.

Splitting of CD4+ cells produced CD45RA+ naive and CD45RA-negative memory subsets. The assay was immunoSEQ multiplex PCR, and TCRdb's table has in-frame clones only and misses some. This table has approximately 2.4 million clones, approximately 96% appearing once. CDR3 size: 15 residues. Germline V gene data show CDR1 as SGHNT and CDR2 as YENEEA. The J segment lost 2 bases and the V segment lost 5 bases, leaving 5 bases of the junction unmatched. This receptor was obtained from a man aged 18 to 30 in good health. The chain has TRBV11-3 and TRBJ2-5, with 10 positions matching TRBD1. Sequenced material: naive CD4+ T cells sorted from blood. As to subset: CD45RA+ positively selected. CDR3 protein: CASSKGTGDQETQYF. The CDR3 DNA reads as TGTGCCAGCAGCAAAGGGACAGGGGATCAAGAGACCCAGTACTTC.